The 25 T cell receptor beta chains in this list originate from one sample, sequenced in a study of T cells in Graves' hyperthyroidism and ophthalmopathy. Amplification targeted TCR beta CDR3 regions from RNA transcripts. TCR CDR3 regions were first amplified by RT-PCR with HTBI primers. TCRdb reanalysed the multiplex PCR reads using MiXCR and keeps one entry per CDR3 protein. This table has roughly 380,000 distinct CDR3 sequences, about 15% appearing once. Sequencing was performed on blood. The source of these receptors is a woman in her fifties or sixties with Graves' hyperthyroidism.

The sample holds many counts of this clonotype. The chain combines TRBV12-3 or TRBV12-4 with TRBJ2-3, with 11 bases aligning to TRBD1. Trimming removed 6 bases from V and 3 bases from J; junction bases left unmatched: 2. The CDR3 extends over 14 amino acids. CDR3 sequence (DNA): TGTGCCAGCAGCGGACAGGGGGCAACAGATACGCAGTATTTT. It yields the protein CASSGQGATDTQYF.

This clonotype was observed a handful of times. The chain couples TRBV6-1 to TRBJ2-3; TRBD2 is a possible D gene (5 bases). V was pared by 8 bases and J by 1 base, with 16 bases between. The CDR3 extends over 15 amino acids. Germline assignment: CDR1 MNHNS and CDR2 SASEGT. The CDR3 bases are TGTGCCAGCTCTATCGGGGTGACGGGCACAGATACGCAGTATTTT. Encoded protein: CASSIGVTGTDTQYF.

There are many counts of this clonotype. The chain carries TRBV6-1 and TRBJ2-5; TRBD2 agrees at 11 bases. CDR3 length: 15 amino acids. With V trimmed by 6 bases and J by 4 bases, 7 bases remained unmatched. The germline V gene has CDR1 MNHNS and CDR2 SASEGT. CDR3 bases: TGTGCCAGCAGACTTCTAGCGGGAGGACCAGAGACCCAGTACTTC. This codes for CASRLLAGGPETQYF.

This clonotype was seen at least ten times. The CDR3 DNA is TGTGCCAGCTCAGCACAGAAGAACTATGGCTACACCTTC. This translates into CASSAQKNYGYTF. The rearrangement links TRBV18 to TRBJ1-2; D is ambiguous. The V end was cut by 5 bases, the J end by 2 bases, with 9 bases between. CDR3 size: 13 residues. Germline CDR1 reads KGHSH; CDR2 reads LQKENI.

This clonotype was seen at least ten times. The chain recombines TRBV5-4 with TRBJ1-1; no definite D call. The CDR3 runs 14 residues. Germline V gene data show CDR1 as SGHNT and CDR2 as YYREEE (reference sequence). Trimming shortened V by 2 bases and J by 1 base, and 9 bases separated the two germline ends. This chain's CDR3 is CASSFPDKNTEAFF. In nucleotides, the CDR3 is TGTGCCAGCAGCTTCCCAGACAAGAACACTGAAGCTTTCTTT. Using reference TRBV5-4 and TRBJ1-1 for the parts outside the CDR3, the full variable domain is ETGVTQSPTHLIKTRGQQVTLRCSSQSGHNTVSWYQQALGQGPQFIFQYYREEENGRGNFPPRFSGLQFPNYSSELNVNALELDDSALYLCASSFPDKNTEAFFGQGTRLTVV.

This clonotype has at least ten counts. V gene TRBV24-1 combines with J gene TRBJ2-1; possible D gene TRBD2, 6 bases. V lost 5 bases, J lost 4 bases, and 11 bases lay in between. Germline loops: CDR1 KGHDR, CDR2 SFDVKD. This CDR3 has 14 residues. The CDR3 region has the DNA TGTGCCACCAGTGGAAGGGAGGTGTACAATGAGCAGTTCTTC. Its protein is CATSGREVYNEQFF.

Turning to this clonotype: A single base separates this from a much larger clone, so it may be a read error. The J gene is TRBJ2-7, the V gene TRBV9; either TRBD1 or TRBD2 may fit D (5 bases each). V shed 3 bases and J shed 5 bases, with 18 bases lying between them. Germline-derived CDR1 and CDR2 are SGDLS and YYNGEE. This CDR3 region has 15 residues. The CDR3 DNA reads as TGTGCCAGCAGCGAGTCCGGGGCTAGCATCAACGAGCAGTACTTC. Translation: CASSESGASINEQYF.

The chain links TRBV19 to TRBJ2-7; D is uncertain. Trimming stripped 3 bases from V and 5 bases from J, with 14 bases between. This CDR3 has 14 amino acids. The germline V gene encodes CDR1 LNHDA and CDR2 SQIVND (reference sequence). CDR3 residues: CASSIRLDGDEQYF. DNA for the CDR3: TGTGCCAGTAGTATCAGGCTAGATGGGGACGAGCAGTACTTC.

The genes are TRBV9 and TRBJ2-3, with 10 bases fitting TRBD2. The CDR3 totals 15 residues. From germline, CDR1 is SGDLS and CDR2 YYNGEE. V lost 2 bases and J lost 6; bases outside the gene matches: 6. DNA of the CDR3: TGTGCCAGCAGCGTCAGTAGCGGGAGGAGCGATACGCAGTATTTT. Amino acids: CASSVSSGRSDTQYF.

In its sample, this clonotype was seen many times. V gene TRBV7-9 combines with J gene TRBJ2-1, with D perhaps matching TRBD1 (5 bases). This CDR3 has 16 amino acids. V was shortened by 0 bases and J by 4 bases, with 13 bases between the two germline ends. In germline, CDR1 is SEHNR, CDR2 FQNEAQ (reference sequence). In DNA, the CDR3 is TGTGCCAGCAGCTTAGCCGGCGCAGGGCGGTACAATGAGCAGTTCTTC. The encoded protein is CASSLAGAGRYNEQFF.

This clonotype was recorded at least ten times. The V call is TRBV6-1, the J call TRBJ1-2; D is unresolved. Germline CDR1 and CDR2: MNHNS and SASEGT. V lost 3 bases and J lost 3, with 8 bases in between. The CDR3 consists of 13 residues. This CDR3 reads CASSEGFHYGYTF. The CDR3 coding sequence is TGTGCCAGCAGTGAGGGTTTTCACTATGGCTACACCTTC.

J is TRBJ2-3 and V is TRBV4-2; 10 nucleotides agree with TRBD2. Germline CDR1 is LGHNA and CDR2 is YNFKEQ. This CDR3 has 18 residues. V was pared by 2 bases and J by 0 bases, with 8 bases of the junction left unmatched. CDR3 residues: CASSQLGLAGASTDTQYF. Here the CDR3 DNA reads TGTGCCAGCAGCCAATTAGGCCTAGCGGGAGCTAGCACAGATACGCAGTATTTT.

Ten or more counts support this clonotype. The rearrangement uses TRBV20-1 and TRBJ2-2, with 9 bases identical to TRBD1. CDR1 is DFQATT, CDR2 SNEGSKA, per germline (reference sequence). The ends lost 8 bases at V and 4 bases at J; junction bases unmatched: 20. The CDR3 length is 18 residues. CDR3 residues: CSTEIPTGGAIFTGELFF. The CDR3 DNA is TGCAGTACAGAAATCCCAACAGGGGGCGCGATTTTCACCGGGGAGCTGTTTTTT.

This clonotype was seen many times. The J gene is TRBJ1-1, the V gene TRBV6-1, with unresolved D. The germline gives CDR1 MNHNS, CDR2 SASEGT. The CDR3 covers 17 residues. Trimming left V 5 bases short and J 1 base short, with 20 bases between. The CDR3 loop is CASSLGVQPYSNTEAFF. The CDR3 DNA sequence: TGTGCCAGCAGTCTCGGAGTTCAGCCCTACTCGAACACTGAAGCTTTCTTT.

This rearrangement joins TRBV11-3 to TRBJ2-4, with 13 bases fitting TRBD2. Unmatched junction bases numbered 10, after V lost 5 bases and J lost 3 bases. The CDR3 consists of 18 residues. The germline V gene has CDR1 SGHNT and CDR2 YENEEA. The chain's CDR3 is CASSLGLAGVEGKNIQYF. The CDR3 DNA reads TGTGCCAGCAGCCTCGGACTAGCGGGAGTTGAGGGCAAAAACATTCAGTACTTC.

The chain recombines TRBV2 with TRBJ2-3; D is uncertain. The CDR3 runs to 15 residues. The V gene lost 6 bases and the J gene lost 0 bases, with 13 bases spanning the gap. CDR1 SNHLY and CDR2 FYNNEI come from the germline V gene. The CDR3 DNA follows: TGTGCCAGCAGGCGACAATTAATAAGCACAGATACGCAGTATTTT. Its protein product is CASRRQLISTDTQYF. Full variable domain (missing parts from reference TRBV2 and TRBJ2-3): EPEVTQTPSHQVTQMGQEVILRCVPISNHLYFYWYRQILGQKVEFLVSFYNNEISEKSEIFDDQFSVERPDGSNFTLKIRSTKLEDSAMYFCASRRQLISTDTQYFGPGTRLTVL.

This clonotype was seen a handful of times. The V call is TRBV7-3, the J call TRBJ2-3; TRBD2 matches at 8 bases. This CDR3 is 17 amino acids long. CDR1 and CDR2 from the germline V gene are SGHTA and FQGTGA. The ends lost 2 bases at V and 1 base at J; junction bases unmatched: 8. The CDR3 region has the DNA TGTGCCAGCAGCTTAGCGGGAGGACCCCGGGGCACAGATACGCAGTATTTT. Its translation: CASSLAGGPRGTDTQYF. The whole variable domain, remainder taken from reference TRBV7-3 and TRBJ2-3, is GAGVSQTPSNKVTEKGKYVELRCDPISGHTALYWYRQSLGQGPEFLIYFQGTGAADDSGLPNDRFFAVRPEGSVSTLKIQRTERGDSAVYLCASSLAGGPRGTDTQYFGPGTRLTVL.

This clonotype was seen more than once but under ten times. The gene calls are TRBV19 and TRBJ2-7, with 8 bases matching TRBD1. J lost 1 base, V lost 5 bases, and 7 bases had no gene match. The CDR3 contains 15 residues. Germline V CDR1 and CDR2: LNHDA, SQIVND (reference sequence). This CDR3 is CASSDRGSRSYEQYF. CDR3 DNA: TGTGCCAGTAGTGACAGGGGATCCAGGTCCTACGAGCAGTACTTC.

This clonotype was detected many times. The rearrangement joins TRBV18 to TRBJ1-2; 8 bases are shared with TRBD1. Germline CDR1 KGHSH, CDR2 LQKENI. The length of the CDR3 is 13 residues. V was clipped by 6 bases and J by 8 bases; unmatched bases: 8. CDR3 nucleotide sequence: TGTGCCAGCTCGATGGACAGGGTGTACGGCTACACCTTC. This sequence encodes CASSMDRVYGYTF.

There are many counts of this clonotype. CDR3 sequence (DNA): TGTGCCAGCAGTTTATTAGGGGACCAGAACACCGGGGAGCTGTTTTTT. Protein: CASSLLGDQNTGELFF. The rearrangement joins TRBV27 to TRBJ2-2; the D call may be TRBD1 or TRBD2 (5 bases each). There are 16 residues in the CDR3. V was clipped by 1 base and J by 1 base, with 10 bases between them. Germline lookup yields CDR1 MNHEY and CDR2 SMNVEV (reference sequence).

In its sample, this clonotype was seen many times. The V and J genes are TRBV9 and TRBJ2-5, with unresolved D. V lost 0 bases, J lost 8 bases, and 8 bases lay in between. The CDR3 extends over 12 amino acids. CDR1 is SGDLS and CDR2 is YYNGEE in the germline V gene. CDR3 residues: CASSVGSTTQYF. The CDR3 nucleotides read TGTGCCAGCAGCGTAGGTTCCACAACCCAGTACTTC.

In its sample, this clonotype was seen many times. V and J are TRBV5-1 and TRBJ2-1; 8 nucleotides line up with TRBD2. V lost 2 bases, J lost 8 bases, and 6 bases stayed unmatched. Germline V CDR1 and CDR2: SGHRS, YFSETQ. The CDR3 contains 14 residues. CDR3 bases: TGCGCCAGCAGCTTAATTAGCGGGAAAGATGAGCAGTTCTTC. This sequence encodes CASSLISGKDEQFF.

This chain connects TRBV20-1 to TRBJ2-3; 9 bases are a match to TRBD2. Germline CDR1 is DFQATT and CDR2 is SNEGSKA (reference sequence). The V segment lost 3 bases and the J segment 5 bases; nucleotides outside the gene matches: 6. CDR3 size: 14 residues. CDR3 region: CSARRREGVDTQYF. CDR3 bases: TGCAGTGCTAGGAGGCGGGAGGGAGTAGATACGCAGTATTTT.

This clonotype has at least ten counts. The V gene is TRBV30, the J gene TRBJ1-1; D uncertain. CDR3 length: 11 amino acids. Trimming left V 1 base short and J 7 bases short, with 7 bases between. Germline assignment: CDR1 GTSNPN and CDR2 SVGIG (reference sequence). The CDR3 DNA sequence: TGTGCCTGGAGTGGGTATAATGAAGCTTTCTTT. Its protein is CAWSGYNEAFF.

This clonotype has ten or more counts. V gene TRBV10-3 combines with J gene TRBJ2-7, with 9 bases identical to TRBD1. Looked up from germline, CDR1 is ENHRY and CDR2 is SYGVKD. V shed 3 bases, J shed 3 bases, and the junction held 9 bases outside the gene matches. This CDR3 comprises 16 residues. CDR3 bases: TGTGCCATCAGTGACCCCGACAGGGGGACGGTCTACGAGCAGTACTTC. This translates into CAISDPDRGTVYEQYF.